The 28 T cell receptor beta chains below all came from one sample that was sequenced in a study of OX40 agonist ivuxolimab in advanced cancers. The data were produced by immunoSEQ multiplex PCR, yet TCRdb's version contains in-frame clones alone and is incomplete. Among some 80,000 clones listed, around 93% were seen once. This sample comprised CD4+ or CD8+ T cells sorted from blood, obtained in a trial of the OX40 agonist ivuxolimab. The receptor source for this set is an adult with an advanced solid tumor such as melanoma, head and neck, liver or kidney cancer.

V is TRBV12-5 and J is TRBJ1-1; D is perhaps TRBD1 (6 bases). The ends were cut back, 1 base at V and 1 base at J, with 19 bases in the middle. The CDR3 contains 18 residues. Per germline, CDR1 LGHNT and CDR2 FRNRAP. CDR3 DNA: TGTGCTAGTGGTTTGGAGATACTTTTGGGCAGGGGGAACACTGAAGCTTTCTTT. Translated: CASGLEILLGRGNTEAFF.

Relative to its sample, this clone is medium-sized. The chain joins TRBV7-9 to TRBJ2-1, with D maybe TRBD1 (6 bases). CDR1 SEHNR and CDR2 FQNEAQ come from the germline V gene (reference sequence). The CDR3 spans 15 residues. V was cut by 1 base and J by 15 bases, with 22 bases left in between. The CDR3: CASSLDASIGQFLFF. The CDR3 coding sequence is TGTGCCAGCAGCTTAGACGCTAGTATCGGACAGTTTCTGTTCTTC.

This sequence joins TRBV27 and TRBJ1-1, with D maybe TRBD1 (5 bases). The ends were cut back, 1 base at V and 5 bases at J, with 11 bases in the middle. Germline V gene data show CDR1 as MNHEY and CDR2 as SMNVEV (reference sequence). The length of the CDR3 is 14 residues. The CDR3 spells CASSLLGLGTEAFF. Written as DNA, the CDR3 is TGTGCCAGCAGTTTATTGGGGCTGGGAACTGAAGCTTTCTTT.

The chain combines TRBV4-1 with TRBJ2-2, with 13 bases lining up with TRBD2. The germline CDR1 and CDR2 sequences are MGHRA and YSYEKL. CDR3 length: 16 residues. Germline trimming cut 5 bases from V and 7 bases from J; bases unmatched to any gene: 7. The CDR3, as DNA: TGCGCCAGCAGCTCGGCACTAGCGGGGGGGCGCGGGGAGCTGTTTTTT. As protein: CASSSALAGGRGELFF.

CDR3 nucleotide sequence: TGTGCCAGCAGCCTCCACGTTCCTAATGAGCAGTTCTTC. Residues: CASSLHVPNEQFF. The chain recombines TRBV11-2 with TRBJ2-1; D ambiguous. CDR3 length equals 13 residues. Trimming removed 5 bases from V and 7 bases from J, with 12 bases in between. Germline CDR1 SGHAT, CDR2 FQNNGV.

This clone occurred once. The chain uses TRBV18 and TRBJ2-7; D is undetermined. CDR1 and CDR2 (germline): KGHSH, LQKENI. The CDR3 has 11 residues. V was trimmed by 6 bases and J by 2 bases, leaving 5 bases between them. CDR3 amino acids: CASSPAYEQYF. The CDR3 nucleotides are TGTGCCAGCTCGCCCGCCTACGAGCAGTACTTC. Full variable domain (missing parts from reference TRBV18 and TRBJ2-7): NAGVMQNPRHLVRRRGQEARLRCSPMKGHSHVYWYRQLPEEGLKFMVYLQKENIIDESGMPKERFSAEFPKEGPSILRIQQVVRGDSAAYFCASSPAYEQYFGPGTRLTVT.

This rearrangement joins TRBV5-1 to TRBJ2-1; tentative D call: TRBD2 (6 bases). This CDR3 has 14 amino acids. V was pared by 4 bases and J by 5 bases, with 13 bases between. Germline V gene sequence: CDR1 SGHRS, CDR2 YFSETQ. The CDR3 protein is CASSASAGNNEQFF. In DNA, the CDR3 is TGCGCCAGCAGCGCCTCGGCGGGGAACAATGAGCAGTTCTTC.

J is TRBJ1-1 and V is TRBV4-2; D unclear. Germline V gene data show CDR1 as LGHNA and CDR2 as YNFKEQ. The CDR3 length is 13 residues. V lost 1 base and J lost 5, with 8 bases in between. CDR3 coding DNA: TGTGCCAGCAGCCAAGGGTTCGGGACTGAAGCTTTCTTT. Its translation is CASSQGFGTEAFF.

This clone was seen only once. This chain links TRBV9 with TRBJ1-5; maybe TRBD1 (5 bases). The CDR3 is 15 residues long. The V and J ends lost 2 bases and 4 bases respectively, with 13 bases between them. Germline assignment: CDR1 SGDLS and CDR2 YYNGEE. CDR3: CASSVRDDRNQPQHF. The DNA of the CDR3 is TGTGCCAGCAGCGTCCGGGACGATAGGAATCAGCCCCAGCATTTT.

This clone was seen just once. The rearrangement uses TRBV19 and TRBJ1-4; TRBD1 agrees at 7 bases. The CDR3 is 15 residues long. The junction had 8 bases not matched to a gene; V was cut back by 2 bases and J by 8 bases. Germline loops: CDR1 LNHDA, CDR2 SQIVND (reference sequence). The CDR3 is CASSIREGANEKLFF. In nucleotides, the CDR3 is TGTGCCAGTAGTATAAGGGAGGGGGCGAACGAAAAACTGTTTTTT. Full variable domain (remainder filled in from reference TRBV19 and TRBJ1-4): DGGITQSPKYLFRKEGQNVTLSCEQNLNHDAMYWYRQDPGQGLRLIYYSQIVNDFQKGDIAEGYSVSREKKESFPLTVTSAQKNPTAFYLCASSIREGANEKLFFGSGTQLSVL.

CDR3 amino acids: CAISESTASGGPDTQYF. For the CDR3, the DNA is TGTGCCATCAGTGAGTCTACGGCTAGCGGGGGTCCAGATACGCAGTATTTT. The chain has TRBV10-3 and TRBJ2-3; 10 positions agree with TRBD2. Germline loops: CDR1 ENHRY, CDR2 SYGVKD. After removal of 0 bases from V and 4 bases from J, the junction contained 7 bases not matched to a gene. This CDR3 contains 17 residues.

J is TRBJ2-7 and V is TRBV1; no check of the table's D call, TRBD2, against the DNA was made. TRBV1 constitutes a pseudogene. The CDR3 covers 16 residues. CDR3 in DNA: TGCACCAGCAGCCAAGATCCGCCCGGGGAAGCCTACGAGCAGTACTTC. Amino acids: CTSSQDPPGEAYEQYF.

This chain connects TRBV18 to TRBJ2-1; 8 bases are shared with TRBD2. The V gene end was trimmed by 6 bases and the J gene end by 0 bases; junction bases not matched to a gene: 4. Germline values: CDR1 KGHSH, CDR2 LQKENI. The CDR3 covers 15 residues. The CDR3 DNA reads TGTGCCAGCTCCGCGGGGGGTTACTCCTACAATGAGCAGTTCTTC. It specifies CASSAGGYSYNEQFF.

This clone was counted a single time. V and J are TRBV19 and TRBJ2-7, with TRBD2 as a possible D gene (6 bases). CDR3 length: 13 residues. The V end lost 3 bases, the J end lost 5 bases, and 11 bases lay between the germline ends. The germline gives CDR1 LNHDA, CDR2 SQIVND (reference sequence). The CDR3 protein is CASSIIGGDEQYF. The CDR3 DNA reads as TGTGCCAGTAGTATTATCGGAGGGGACGAGCAGTACTTC.

The chain combines TRBV13 with TRBJ2-5; perhaps TRBD1 as D (6 bases). This CDR3 has 13 amino acids. Germline V gene sequence: CDR1 PRHDT, CDR2 FYEKMQ (reference sequence). V was cut by 7 bases and J by 4 bases, with 13 bases left in between. The CDR3 loop is CASTPRGGETQYF. The CDR3 DNA reads TGTGCCAGCACCCCTAGAGGGGGAGAGACCCAGTACTTC. Based on the CDR3 plus reference TRBV13 and TRBJ2-5, the full variable domain is AAGVIQSPRHLIKEKRETATLKCYPIPRHDTVYWYQQGPGQDPQFLISFYEKMQSDKGSIPDRFSAQQFSDYHSELNMSSLELGDSALYFCASTPRGGETQYFGPGTRLLVL.

The J gene is TRBJ2-7, the V gene TRBV12-5, with D possibly matching TRBD1 (5 bases). Germline loops: CDR1 LGHNT, CDR2 FRNRAP. The CDR3 covers 13 residues. V lost 3 bases and J lost 7, with 13 bases in between. This chain's CDR3 is CASGLHQGWEQYF. CDR3 sequence (DNA): TGTGCTAGTGGTTTACACCAGGGTTGGGAGCAGTACTTC.

This sequence joins TRBV30 and TRBJ1-1, with D possibly being TRBD1 (5 bases). From germline, CDR1 is GTSNPN and CDR2 SVGIG (reference sequence). The CDR3 is 9 residues long. CDR3 DNA: TGTGAAGGGGTGACTGAAGCTTTCTTT. This encodes CEGVTEAFF.

The CDR3 loop is CASSAPTSGGAVVVGELFF. The CDR3 DNA sequence: TGTGCCAGCAGCGCGCCCACTAGCGGGGGGGCGGTTGTGGTCGGGGAGCTGTTTTTT. This chain connects TRBV9 to TRBJ2-2; TRBD2 agrees at 13 bases. The trim removed 3 bases at V and 7 bases at J, leaving 15 bases unmatched. The germline gives CDR1 SGDLS, CDR2 YYNGEE. This CDR3 is 19 amino acids long.

The chain links TRBV5-1 to TRBJ1-1, with D possibly being TRBD1 (6 bases). Germline CDR1 and CDR2: SGHRS and YFSETQ. The CDR3 sequence is 14 residues long. V lost 4 bases and J lost 1, with 11 bases in between. The CDR3 loop is CASSPGDGNTEAFF. The CDR3 DNA reads TGCGCCAGCAGCCCAGGGGATGGGAACACTGAAGCTTTCTTT.

The V gene is TRBV6-1, the J gene TRBJ2-3; 7 nucleotides align to TRBD2. V lost 3 bases to trimming and J lost 4 bases; unmatched junction nucleotides: 10. The V gene's germline CDR1 is MNHNS and CDR2 SASEGT. This CDR3 has 16 residues. The CDR3 DNA reads as TGTGCCAGCAGTGATCTTGGACTAGGGCCCCCAGATACGCAGTATTTT. Residues: CASSDLGLGPPDTQYF.

The V and J genes are TRBV6-5 and TRBJ2-3; D gene uncertain. Trimming took off 6 bases at V and 4 bases at J, with 8 bases between the two ends. The CDR3 extends over 12 amino acids. Germline V CDR1 and CDR2: MNHEY, SVGAGI. The CDR3 DNA reads as TGTGCCAGCAGGCTAGACCCAGATACGCAGTATTTT. It translates to CASRLDPDTQYF.

This chain links TRBV7-2 with TRBJ2-7; 9 positions agree with TRBD2. The CDR3 extends over 14 amino acids. The J segment lost 3 bases and the V segment lost 3 bases, leaving 3 bases of the junction unmatched. Germline V gives CDR1 SGHTA, CDR2 FQGNSA. CDR3 in amino acids: CASSFSGGVYEQYF. The CDR3 region has the DNA TGTGCCAGCAGCTTTAGCGGGGGAGTCTACGAGCAGTACTTC.

V gene TRBV5-4 combines with J gene TRBJ1-1; D unclear. This CDR3 comprises 12 residues. Per germline, CDR1 SGHNT and CDR2 YYREEE (reference sequence). V was cut by 3 bases and J by 7 bases, with 10 bases left in between. CDR3 region: CASSSRGYEAFF. CDR3 nucleotides: TGTGCCAGCAGCTCCAGAGGATATGAAGCTTTCTTT.

The rearrangement uses TRBV7-8 and TRBJ2-3; D unresolved. The germline V gene encodes CDR1 SGHVS and CDR2 FQNEAQ. The CDR3 has 11 amino acids. V was pared by 5 bases and J by 3 bases, with 3 bases between. The CDR3 protein is CASSPTDTQYF. The CDR3 nucleotides are TGTGCCAGCAGCCCGACAGATACGCAGTATTTT. Full variable domain (rest looked up from reference TRBV7-8 and TRBJ2-3): GAGVSQSPRYKVAKRGQDVALRCDPISGHVSLFWYQQALGQGPEFLTYFQNEAQLDKSGLPSDRFFAERPEGSVSTLKIQRTQQEDSAVYLCASSPTDTQYFGPGTRLTVL.

The V and J genes are TRBV9 and TRBJ2-3, with 12 bases aligning to TRBD2. The CDR3 length is 18 residues. Germline CDR1 and CDR2: SGDLS and YYNGEE. The V gene end was trimmed by 4 bases and the J gene end by 1 base; junction bases not matched to a gene: 10. The CDR3 nucleotides read TGTGCCAGCAGCCCCAGCCTAGCGGGGGGGTGGGGCACAGATACGCAGTATTTT. Translating it yields CASSPSLAGGWGTDTQYF. Together with reference TRBV9 and TRBJ2-3, the CDR3 gives the full variable domain: DSGVTQTPKHLITATGQRVTLRCSPRSGDLSVYWYQQSLDQGLQFLIQYYNGEERAKGNILERFSAQQFPDLHSELNLSSLELGDSALYFCASSPSLAGGWGTDTQYFGPGTRLTVL.

This chain uses TRBV7-6 with TRBJ2-3; D may match TRBD1 or TRBD2 (5 bases each). Germline V CDR1 and CDR2: SGHVS, FNYEAQ. The CDR3 has 17 residues. The V end was cut by 2 bases, the J end by 4 bases, with 19 bases between. The CDR3 DNA sequence: TGTGCCAGCAGCTTATTCGAGGTGGGGGAAACCCCAGATACGCAGTATTTT. This sequence encodes CASSLFEVGETPDTQYF.

Here the CDR3 reads CASSAQGYPYNEQFF. The CDR3 DNA reads TGTGCCAGCAGCGCACAAGGGTACCCCTACAATGAGCAGTTCTTC. The J gene is TRBJ2-1, the V gene TRBV2; D is unclear. The CDR3 is 15 amino acids. CDR1 is SNHLY, CDR2 FYNNEI, per germline. The ends were cut back, 6 bases at V and 2 bases at J, with 14 bases in the middle.

This chain connects TRBV6-5 to TRBJ1-2; TRBD1 matches at 7 bases. The germline V gene has CDR1 MNHEY and CDR2 SVGAGI. After removal of 2 bases from V and 8 bases from J, the junction contained 14 bases not matched to a gene. The CDR3 sequence is 16 residues long. The CDR3 loop is CASSYGEGAPVGGYTF. CDR3 DNA sequence: TGTGCCAGCAGTTACGGAGAGGGGGCCCCGGTGGGCGGCTACACCTTC.